This T cell receptor (beta chain) was retrieved from a study of CD8+ T cells in alopecia areata. Study information: Spontaneous alopecia affected the approximately 6-13-month-old C3H/HeJ graft donors, whose skin was transplanted to roughly 7-11-week-old female C3H/HeJ mice. Findings and caveats of the study: The study found TCR sharing across patients less clear than in mice, possibly for HLA reasons. Normal scalp showed lower clonality than lesional scalp, especially alopecia totalis/universalis. Scalp sequencing captures resident alphabeta T cells of normal skin too.

Using CD4, CD8alpha, NKG2D, NKG2ACE and other markers, pooled cutaneous lymph node cells were sorted. In the case of this clone: Its specificity is not known. Mouse names are used for the genes. Sequencing ends 3 residues short of the CDR3 end; the germline J gene provides the rest.

The authors extracted RNA and reverse transcribed it into cDNA as the sequencing template. Only in-frame clones appear in the TCRdb table, and some are missing; sequencing was by immunoSEQ multiplex PCR. The sample presents over 250,000 clones, none singletons. CDR1 NNHNN and CDR2 SYGAGS come from the germline V gene (reference sequence). The V end lost 5 bases, the J end lost 10 bases, and 10 bases lay between the germline ends. The CDR3 totals 12 residues. Sequencing used CD4+ T cells sorted from a lymph node. The sequence was obtained from a C3H/HeJ mouse with alopecia areata. The strain bears MHC haplotype H2-k. The chain uses TRBV13-2 and TRBJ1-6, with D perhaps matching TRBD1 (5 bases). TRBJ1-6 is treated as an ORF (open reading frame) with a function not yet certain. CDR3 DNA, as far as it was read: TGTGCCAGCGGCCAGGACACCTCGCCC. Its protein is CASGQDTSP. The whole CDR3 is CASGQDTSPLYF.